This is a list of T cell receptor beta chains from one sample in a study of blood T cell repertoires in COVID-19. TCRdb's copy holds only in-frame clones and misses some; the assay was immunoSEQ multiplex PCR. The sample shows about 160,000 clones, 81% of them seen only once. The sequencing sample was made of PBMCs or T cells enriched from blood (not recorded which). The receptors were gathered from a woman aged 40 to 49 with acute COVID-19. Both conserved end residues are part of each CDR3. The order of the fields is D gene, clone size, J gene, V gene, CDR3 DNA, CDR3 protein. D genes are given only for firm matches. Rows may omit the clone size; those that give it use once, few, many or a size class.

d_call: NA; clone_size: NA; j_call: TRBJ2-1; v_call: TRBV11-3; cdr3_nt: TGTGCCAGCAGCTTAGACACTAGTACCCACAATGAGCAGTTCTTC; cdr3_aa: CASSLDTSTHNEQFF
d_call: NA; clone_size: many; j_call: TRBJ1-3; v_call: TRBV6-5; cdr3_nt: TGTGCCAGCAGTTACTCGATGTTAGAAAACACCATATATTTT; cdr3_aa: CASSYSMLENTIYF
d_call: TRBD2; clone_size: NA; j_call: TRBJ2-1; v_call: TRBV7-2; cdr3_nt: TGTGCCAGCAGCTTAGCGAGTGTCGGGCTAGCGGCCTACAATGAGCAGTTCTTC; cdr3_aa: CASSLASVGLAAYNEQFF
d_call: TRBD2; clone_size: NA; j_call: TRBJ2-1; v_call: TRBV28; cdr3_nt: TGTGCCAGCAGTTTCCGGCTAGCGGGAGGAGGTGTGAACGAGTTCTTC; cdr3_aa: CASSFRLAGGGVNEFF
d_call: TRBD1; clone_size: NA; j_call: TRBJ2-2; v_call: TRBV24-1; cdr3_nt: TGTGCCACCAGTGATCCGGGACAGAGAAACACCGGGGAGCTGTTTTTT; cdr3_aa: CATSDPGQRNTGELFF
d_call: NA; clone_size: NA; j_call: TRBJ2-1; v_call: TRBV11-1; cdr3_nt: TGTGCCAGCAGCCCCGGACAGTATCCCTACAATGAGCAGTTCTTC; cdr3_aa: CASSPGQYPYNEQFF
d_call: NA; clone_size: NA; j_call: TRBJ2-1; v_call: TRBV24-1; cdr3_nt: TGTGCCACCAGTGGCTCCTCGAGCTCCTACAATGAGCAGTTCTTC; cdr3_aa: CATSGSSSSYNEQFF
d_call: TRBD1; clone_size: NA; j_call: TRBJ2-4; v_call: TRBV5-1; cdr3_nt: TGCGCCAGCAGCTTGGAGCGGACAGGGGTAGACATTCAGTACTTC; cdr3_aa: CASSLERTGVDIQYF
d_call: TRBD2; clone_size: few; j_call: TRBJ2-3; v_call: TRBV11-3; cdr3_nt: TGTGCCAGCAGCTCGGGACTAGCGGGCACAGATACGCAGTATTTT; cdr3_aa: CASSSGLAGTDTQYF
d_call: NA; clone_size: NA; j_call: TRBJ2-1; v_call: TRBV6-5; cdr3_nt: TGTGCCAGCAGCCTGCAGGGGTCCCCCTACAATGAGCAGTTCTTC; cdr3_aa: CASSLQGSPYNEQFF
d_call: NA; clone_size: NA; j_call: TRBJ2-3; v_call: TRBV6-5; cdr3_nt: TGTGCCAGCCGGGTGACGACCAGCACAGATACGCAGTATTTT; cdr3_aa: CASRVTTSTDTQYF
d_call: NA; clone_size: NA; j_call: TRBJ1-1; v_call: TRBV7-9; cdr3_nt: TGTGCCAGCAGCTTATTAGGGGGTGGCACTGAAGCTTTCTTT; cdr3_aa: CASSLLGGGTEAFF
d_call: NA; clone_size: NA; j_call: TRBJ2-5; v_call: TRBV30; cdr3_nt: TGTGCCTGGAGTGTGGGCCTGCAAGAGACCCAGTACTTC; cdr3_aa: CAWSVGLQETQYF
d_call: TRBD2; clone_size: NA; j_call: TRBJ2-3; v_call: TRBV4-1; cdr3_nt: TGCGCCAGCAGTCCTAGCGGGAACCCGAGAGGAGATACGCAGTATTTT; cdr3_aa: CASSPSGNPRGDTQYF
d_call: TRBD1; clone_size: few; j_call: TRBJ1-5; v_call: TRBV3-1/TRBV3-2; cdr3_nt: TGTGCCAGCAGCCTAGGGACAGGGGATCAGCCCCAGCATTTT; cdr3_aa: CASSLGTGDQPQHF
d_call: TRBD1; clone_size: NA; j_call: TRBJ2-5; v_call: TRBV11-2; cdr3_nt: TGTGCCAGCAGCTTCGTGACAGGGCCCACGGAGACCCAGTACTTC; cdr3_aa: CASSFVTGPTETQYF
d_call: TRBD2; clone_size: NA; j_call: TRBJ2-3; v_call: TRBV19; cdr3_nt: TGTGCCAGTAGTTATAGGACTAGCGGGGCCTACCGCACAGATACGCAGTATTTT; cdr3_aa: CASSYRTSGAYRTDTQYF
d_call: NA; clone_size: NA; j_call: TRBJ2-2; v_call: TRBV19; cdr3_nt: TGTGCCAGTAGTATGGTGGGCCAGGGGGGCGGGGAGCTGTTTTTT; cdr3_aa: CASSMVGQGGGELFF
d_call: TRBD1; clone_size: NA; j_call: TRBJ2-1; v_call: TRBV19; cdr3_nt: TGTGCCAGTAGAGCGGACAGGAGCTCCTACAATGAGCAGTTCTTC; cdr3_aa: CASRADRSSYNEQFF
d_call: TRBD2; clone_size: NA; j_call: TRBJ2-4; v_call: TRBV5-6; cdr3_nt: TGTGCCAGCAGCTTCAGGAAGGGGACTAGCTGGGACATTCAGTACTTC; cdr3_aa: CASSFRKGTSWDIQYF
d_call: NA; clone_size: NA; j_call: TRBJ1-2; v_call: TRBV6-5; cdr3_nt: TGTGCCAGCAGTTACGGTGCCAGAAGTTCGTCCTATGGCTACACCTTC; cdr3_aa: CASSYGARSSSYGYTF
d_call: TRBD1; clone_size: NA; j_call: TRBJ2-1; v_call: TRBV4-1; cdr3_nt: TGCGCCAGCAGCCCCCGACAGGGCTGGGATGAGCAGTTCTTC; cdr3_aa: CASSPRQGWDEQFF
d_call: NA; clone_size: NA; j_call: TRBJ1-1; v_call: TRBV5-4; cdr3_nt: TGTGCCAGCAGCCATAGTAAGTGGAACACTGAAGCTTTCTTT; cdr3_aa: CASSHSKWNTEAFF
d_call: NA; clone_size: NA; j_call: TRBJ2-5; v_call: TRBV7-9; cdr3_nt: TGTGCCAGGGACTATTGGACCCAGTACTTC; cdr3_aa: CARDYWTQYF
d_call: TRBD2; clone_size: NA; j_call: TRBJ2-5; v_call: TRBV12-3/TRBV12-4; cdr3_nt: TGTGCCAGCAGTTTAGGGGGACTAGCACTAAACTTC; cdr3_aa: CASSLGGLALNF
d_call: NA; clone_size: once; j_call: TRBJ1-2; v_call: TRBV6-1; cdr3_nt: TGTGCCAGCAGTGAAGTGGAAGGGGGCTATGGCTACACCTTC; cdr3_aa: CASSEVEGGYGYTF
d_call: NA; clone_size: NA; j_call: TRBJ2-1; v_call: TRBV24-1; cdr3_nt: TGTGCCACCAGTGATTTGGTCCAGAACAATGAGCAGTTCTTC; cdr3_aa: CATSDLVQNNEQFF
d_call: NA; clone_size: NA; j_call: TRBJ2-3; v_call: TRBV9; cdr3_nt: TGTGCCAGCAGCTCGACAGGACAAGCGTACCCCACAGATACGCAGTATTTT; cdr3_aa: CASSSTGQAYPTDTQYF
d_call: NA; clone_size: NA; j_call: TRBJ2-3; v_call: TRBV10-3; cdr3_nt: TGTGCCATCAGTGAGATGCCGGGACACACGCAGTATTTT; cdr3_aa: CAISEMPGHTQYF
d_call: NA; clone_size: NA; j_call: TRBJ1-1; v_call: TRBV21-1; cdr3_nt: TGTGCCAGCAACCTAAAGCCGACAGGGGGAAGTGAAGCTTTCTTT; cdr3_aa: CASNLKPTGGSEAFF
d_call: TRBD1; clone_size: few; j_call: TRBJ2-5; v_call: TRBV5-4; cdr3_nt: TGTGCCAGCAGCCCGGGTGGCAGGGGGCGTACGGAAGAGACCCAGTACTTC; cdr3_aa: CASSPGGRGRTEETQYF
d_call: TRBD1; clone_size: NA; j_call: TRBJ1-5; v_call: TRBV10-2; cdr3_nt: TGCGCCAGCACCTCGGACAGGGACGATCAGCCCCAGCATTTT; cdr3_aa: CASTSDRDDQPQHF
d_call: TRBD2; clone_size: NA; j_call: TRBJ2-5; v_call: TRBV5-1; cdr3_nt: TGCGCCAGCAGCTTGGGGCTAGCGGGAGGGCCTCAAGAGACCCAGTACTTC; cdr3_aa: CASSLGLAGGPQETQYF
d_call: NA; clone_size: NA; j_call: TRBJ1-1; v_call: TRBV18; cdr3_nt: TGTGCCAGCTCACCCGGGGTCTGGGGCACTGAAGCTTTCTTT; cdr3_aa: CASSPGVWGTEAFF
d_call: TRBD1; clone_size: NA; j_call: TRBJ1-6; v_call: TRBV5-8; cdr3_nt: TGTGCCAGCGGTCGGACAGGGGGACCGTCACCCCTCCACTTT; cdr3_aa: CASGRTGGPSPLHF
d_call: TRBD1; clone_size: NA; j_call: TRBJ1-2; v_call: TRBV9; cdr3_nt: TGTGCCAGCAGCCCTGGGACAGGGGACTATGGCTACACCTTC; cdr3_aa: CASSPGTGDYGYTF
d_call: NA; clone_size: NA; j_call: TRBJ2-3; v_call: TRBV21-1; cdr3_nt: TGTGCCAGCAGCAAAGCGTATAATAGCACAGATACGCAGTATTTT; cdr3_aa: CASSKAYNSTDTQYF
d_call: NA; clone_size: once; j_call: TRBJ2-3; v_call: TRBV7-3; cdr3_nt: TGTGCCAGCAGCACCAGGGGGGATCCAGATACGCAGTATTTT; cdr3_aa: CASSTRGDPDTQYF
d_call: TRBD1; clone_size: NA; j_call: TRBJ1-3; v_call: TRBV9; cdr3_nt: TGTGCCAGCAGCGTGGGACCTCAGGGGGCTGGTGGAAACACCATATATTTT; cdr3_aa: CASSVGPQGAGGNTIYF
d_call: NA; clone_size: few; j_call: TRBJ1-2; v_call: TRBV5-1; cdr3_nt: TGCGCCAGCAGCTTGGACCAGGGAGGTAGCTATGGCTACACCTTC; cdr3_aa: CASSLDQGGSYGYTF
d_call: NA; clone_size: once; j_call: TRBJ1-1; v_call: TRBV7-2; cdr3_nt: TGTGCCAGCAGCTTAGTGTATGGCATCAAGGGGACTGAAGCTTTCTTT; cdr3_aa: CASSLVYGIKGTEAFF
d_call: NA; clone_size: NA; j_call: TRBJ2-5; v_call: TRBV5-4; cdr3_nt: TGTGCCAGCAGCTTGCAGGGACAAGAGACCCAGTACTTC; cdr3_aa: CASSLQGQETQYF
d_call: NA; clone_size: NA; j_call: TRBJ1-1; v_call: TRBV6-5; cdr3_nt: TGTGCCAGCAGTTCCCGGCTACCGAGCGCTGAAGCTTTCTTT; cdr3_aa: CASSSRLPSAEAFF
d_call: TRBD1; clone_size: NA; j_call: TRBJ1-1; v_call: TRBV3-1/TRBV3-2; cdr3_nt: TGTGCCAGCAGCGAGGGACAGTCGAACACTGAAGCTTTCTTT; cdr3_aa: CASSEGQSNTEAFF
d_call: TRBD1; clone_size: NA; j_call: TRBJ1-3; v_call: TRBV5-1; cdr3_nt: TGCGCCAGCAGCCGTAACAGGGGGCCTGGAAACACCATATATTTT; cdr3_aa: CASSRNRGPGNTIYF
d_call: TRBD1; clone_size: NA; j_call: TRBJ1-6; v_call: TRBV10-3; cdr3_nt: TGTGCCATCAGTGAGTCTCCGGACAGGGTACTAAGACCCCTCCACTTT; cdr3_aa: CAISESPDRVLRPLHF
d_call: NA; clone_size: NA; j_call: TRBJ2-3; v_call: TRBV7-8; cdr3_nt: TGTGCCAGCAGCCCCGCCACTTATACGCAGTATTTT; cdr3_aa: CASSPATYTQYF
d_call: TRBD1; clone_size: once; j_call: TRBJ1-3; v_call: TRBV6-1; cdr3_nt: TGTGCCAGCAGTGATACAGGGGGTCCCCACTCCACCATATATTTT; cdr3_aa: CASSDTGGPHSTIYF
d_call: TRBD2; clone_size: many; j_call: TRBJ2-3; v_call: TRBV15; cdr3_nt: TGTGCCACCAGCAGAGGCTCCAGCCCCAGCGGGAGGGCCCAGAAAGATACGCAGTATTTT; cdr3_aa: CATSRGSSPSGRAQKDTQYF
d_call: TRBD2; clone_size: NA; j_call: TRBJ2-1; v_call: TRBV6-4; cdr3_nt: TGTGCCAGCAGCCTACTAGCGGGAGTAAGCAATGAGCAGTTCTTC; cdr3_aa: CASSLLAGVSNEQFF
d_call: TRBD1; clone_size: NA; j_call: TRBJ1-5; v_call: TRBV19; cdr3_nt: TGTGCCAGTAGTATTTCCTTCGGGACAGGGTTCGAACAGCCCCAGCATTTT; cdr3_aa: CASSISFGTGFEQPQHF
d_call: TRBD2; clone_size: NA; j_call: TRBJ2-3; v_call: TRBV4-2; cdr3_nt: TGTGCCAGCAGCCCTGGGACTAGCGAGGACACAGATACGCAGTATTTT; cdr3_aa: CASSPGTSEDTDTQYF
d_call: TRBD1; clone_size: NA; j_call: TRBJ1-1; v_call: TRBV18; cdr3_nt: TGTGCCAGCTCACCGGACAGGGGGGCCATGAACACTGAAGCTTTCTTT; cdr3_aa: CASSPDRGAMNTEAFF
d_call: NA; clone_size: NA; j_call: TRBJ2-7; v_call: TRBV7-2; cdr3_nt: TGTGCCAGCAGCTTAGACGGTGGCGGAACCTACGAGCAGTACTTC; cdr3_aa: CASSLDGGGTYEQYF
d_call: NA; clone_size: NA; j_call: TRBJ2-1; v_call: TRBV18; cdr3_nt: TGTGCCAGCTCACCTTCCGAAGTCCCAATTGGAGCTGAGCAGTTCTTC; cdr3_aa: CASSPSEVPIGAEQFF
d_call: TRBD1; clone_size: NA; j_call: TRBJ1-1; v_call: TRBV13; cdr3_nt: TGTGCCAGCAGCTTAGTAGGGACAGGGGGACAGGACACTGAAGCTTTCTTT; cdr3_aa: CASSLVGTGGQDTEAFF